The rows below give T cell receptor beta chains drawn from one sample of a study of vaccination effects on CD4 cells after COVID-19. Antigens for these TCRs are unknown. Sequencing was performed with immunoSEQ multiplex PCR; in TCRdb, only in-frame clones are kept and a portion is missing. The sample has 65,000 to 75,000 clones, 74% seen once; the top ten hold around 1.5%. The sample here was CD4+ T cells from PBMCs cultured with HCoV-229E spike peptides, taken after COVID-19 vaccination. Source of these receptors: a human donor who received a COVID-19 vaccine. CDR3s include the opening cysteine and the closing phenylalanine or tryptophan. D genes are given only for firm matches. For some rows the clone size is stated as once, few or many, or as a class when expanded; others skip it.

TRBJ1-2	.	TRBV11-1	TRBD1	TGTGCCAGCAGCTTAGGACAGGGGGATGGCTACACCTTC	CASSLGQGDGYTF
TRBJ2-2	.	TRBV9	.	TGTGCCAGCAGCGTAGCTGGTGGAACGAACACCGGGGAGCTGTTTTTT	CASSVAGGTNTGELFF
TRBJ1-4	.	TRBV2	.	TGTGCCAGCAGTGCAAACACGATAGAAAAACTGTTTTTT	CASSANTIEKLFF
TRBJ2-3	.	TRBV4-3	TRBD2	TGCGCCAGCAGCCGCGGACTAGCCAACACAGATACGCAGTATTTT	CASSRGLANTDTQYF
TRBJ2-1	few	TRBV7-3	.	TGTGCCAGCAGCTACCGGGGTGACTCCTACAATGAGCAGTTCTTC	CASSYRGDSYNEQFF
TRBJ1-5	once	TRBV30	.	TGTGCCTGGCGACAGGATATCAATCAGCCCCAGCATTTT	CAWRQDINQPQHF
TRBJ1-5	.	TRBV6-6	.	TGTGCCAGCAGTTACTGGCAGGGGCAGAGCAATCAGCCCCAGCATTTT	CASSYWQGQSNQPQHF
TRBJ1-2	.	TRBV7-8	.	TGTGCCAGCAGCCATCTCGTGCGGGGAGCTAACTATGGCTACACCTTC	CASSHLVRGANYGYTF
TRBJ2-3	.	TRBV5-1	TRBD2	TGCGCCAGCAGCTCCGCAGTCCCGGGACTAGCGGGGGGATCAGATACGCAGTATTTT	CASSSAVPGLAGGSDTQYF
TRBJ2-5	.	TRBV24-1	TRBD2	TGTGCCACCTCCGGGGGGGGGAAGGACGGGGATGGGGAGACCCAGTACTTC	CATSGGGKDGDGETQYF
TRBJ1-2	few	TRBV7-8	TRBD1	TGTGCCAGCAGCTTGCCAGGGGGCGGCGGCTACACCTTC	CASSLPGGGGYTF
TRBJ2-1	.	TRBV19	.	TGTGCCAGTAGTATAGTAGGTTCCTACAATGAGCAGTTCTTC	CASSIVGSYNEQFF
TRBJ1-1	few	TRBV15	TRBD1	TGTGCCACCAGCAGGGACAGGGGGGTCACTGAAGCTTTCTTT	CATSRDRGVTEAFF
TRBJ2-1	few	TRBV10-1	.	TGCGCCAACGGACACCCCGAAGGGCCCTACAATGAGCAGTTCTTC	CANGHPEGPYNEQFF
TRBJ1-2	.	TRBV4-3	.	TGCGCCAGCAGCCAAGATCGGGGGAGGGGCTACACCTTC	CASSQDRGRGYTF
TRBJ2-3	.	TRBV12-5	.	TGTGCTAGTGGTTTGGGGCAGTTCACAGATACGCAGTATTTT	CASGLGQFTDTQYF
TRBJ1-5	.	TRBV30	.	TGTGCCTGGAATGCAGGGGGCAATCAGCCCCAGCATTTT	CAWNAGGNQPQHF
TRBJ1-1	.	TRBV29-1	TRBD1	TGCAGCGCGGCGGCGGGACAGACTAACACTGAAGCTTTCTTT	CSAAAGQTNTEAFF
TRBJ2-1	once	TRBV20-1	.	TGCAGTGCTAGAGGGGGAGGCGAGCAGTTCTTC	CSARGGGEQFF
TRBJ1-1	.	TRBV5-1	.	TGCGCCAGCAGCTCCGGACAGTATAATAGAGCTTTCTTT	CASSSGQYNRAFF
TRBJ2-3	.	TRBV19	TRBD2	TGTGCCAGTAGTCCCCTAGCGGGGAAAGCCACAGATACGCAGTATTTT	CASSPLAGKATDTQYF
TRBJ2-5	.	TRBV5-1	.	TGCGCCAGCAGCTTGGGGCGGCAAGAGACCCAGTACTTC	CASSLGRQETQYF
TRBJ1-6	few	TRBV18	TRBD1	TGTGCCAGCTCACGGGACAGGGAGAATTCACCCCTCCACTTT	CASSRDRENSPLHF
TRBJ2-5	.	TRBV18	.	TGTGCCAGCTCCCCGACAGGAGAAGAGACCCAGTACTTC	CASSPTGEETQYF
TRBJ2-3	.	TRBV2	.	TGTGCCAGCAGTGTAGGGGCAGGGGGCACAGATACGCAGTATTTT	CASSVGAGGTDTQYF
TRBJ2-1	.	TRBV11-2	.	TGTGCCAGCAGCTATGTTGACTACCCCACCTTTAAGCAGTTCTTC	CASSYVDYPTFKQFF
TRBJ2-5	.	TRBV27	.	TGTGCCAGCAGTTATCAAGGGGGTAAGGAGACCCAGTACTTC	CASSYQGGKETQYF